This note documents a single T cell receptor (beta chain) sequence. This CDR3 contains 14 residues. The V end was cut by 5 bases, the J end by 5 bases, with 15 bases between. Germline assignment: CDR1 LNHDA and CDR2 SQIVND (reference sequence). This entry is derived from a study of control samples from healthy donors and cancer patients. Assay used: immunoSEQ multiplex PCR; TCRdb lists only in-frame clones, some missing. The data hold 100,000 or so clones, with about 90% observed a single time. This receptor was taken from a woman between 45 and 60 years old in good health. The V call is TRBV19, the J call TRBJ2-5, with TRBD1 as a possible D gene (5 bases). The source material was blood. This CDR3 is CASSQQASQETQYF. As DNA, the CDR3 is TGTGCCAGTAGTCAACAGGCCAGTCAGGAGACCCAGTACTTC.